This is a list of T cell receptor beta chains from one sample in a study of T cell repertoires in cytomegalovirus infection. TCRdb recomputed calls from the reads with MiXCR, one row per CDR3 protein. The data show about 900,000 distinct CDR3 sequences, more than 25% seen once. The antigens these receptors bind are not known. The sequences come from cultured CD8+ T cells from PBMCs, collected from culture after CMV antigen stimulation. The receptors were gathered from a human donor in good health (CMV status not recorded). Some clones in this sample may be carry-over from other donors' samples. Each CDR3 is given with its conserved first and last residue. D genes are given only for firm matches. Clone size appears in some rows only: once, few, many, or a class for an expanded clone.

V gene,clone size,J gene,D gene,CDR3 protein,CDR3 DNA
TRBV7-9,.,TRBJ2-1,.,CASIPRAGGRNEQFF,TGTGCCAGCATCCCAAGGGCAGGGGGGAGAAATGAGCAGTTCTTC
TRBV20-1,few,TRBJ1-5,.,CSAPIRGWGSNQPQHF,TGCAGTGCTCCGATCCGGGGATGGGGGAGCAATCAGCCCCAGCATTTT
TRBV6-6,.,TRBJ1-5,.,CASSWTAKDQPQHF,TGTGCCAGCAGTTGGACAGCGAAAGATCAGCCCCAGCATTTT
TRBV7-9,many,TRBJ2-2,TRBD2,CASSLTSDGELFF,TGTGCCAGCAGCCTTACTAGCGACGGGGAGCTGTTTTTT
TRBV6-5,.,TRBJ2-3,TRBD2,CASSPPGGAGTDTQYF,TGTGCCAGCAGCCCACCGGGGGGGGCAGGCACAGATACGCAGTATTTT
TRBV4-3,.,TRBJ2-3,.,CASSQDDRGSDTQYF,TGCGCCAGCAGCCAAGATGATCGGGGGTCAGATACGCAGTATTTT
TRBV10-3,few,TRBJ1-2,.,CAIRPSGGAPYGYTF,TGTGCCATCAGACCTAGCGGGGGCGCTCCCTATGGCTACACCTTC
TRBV20-1,.,TRBJ2-1,.,CSAPPGPIRNEQFF,TGCAGTGCTCCTCCGGGACCTATCCGCAATGAGCAGTTCTTC
TRBV4-1,few,TRBJ1-2,TRBD1,CASSRRGRLDGYTF,TGCGCCAGCAGTAGAAGGGGGCGCCTTGATGGCTACACCTTC
TRBV12-3/TRBV12-4,.,TRBJ1-5,TRBD1,CASSPRQGTFHQPQHF,TGTGCCAGCAGTCCGAGACAGGGGACTTTTCATCAGCCCCAGCATTTT
TRBV5-1,.,TRBJ2-1,.,CASSWGALPNEQFF,TGCGCCAGCAGTTGGGGGGCCCTTCCCAATGAGCAGTTCTTC
TRBV28,few,TRBJ1-5,.,CASRFSRNQPQHF,TGTGCCAGCAGGTTCTCTCGCAATCAGCCCCAGCATTTT
TRBV10-3,.,TRBJ2-6,.,CATRSWAPSRGPGSGANVLTF,TGTGCCACCCGTAGTTGGGCCCCTAGTAGGGGTCCGGGCTCTGGGGCCAACGTCCTGACTTTC
TRBV7-6,few,TRBJ2-7,TRBD2,CASSPSGGSLYEQYF,TGTGCCAGCAGCCCTAGCGGGGGCTCCCTCTACGAGCAGTACTTC
TRBV6-6,many,TRBJ1-5,TRBD1,CASSRDRDQPQHF,TGTGCCAGCAGTCGGGACAGGGACCAGCCCCAGCATTTT
TRBV12-3/TRBV12-4,.,TRBJ1-5,TRBD1,CASRGQDLNQPQHF,TGTGCCAGCCGGGGACAGGACCTCAATCAGCCCCAGCATTTT
TRBV9,.,TRBJ2-1,.,CASSPWGGANNEQFF,TGTGCCAGCAGCCCCTGGGGGGGGGCAAACAATGAGCAGTTCTTC
TRBV2,.,TRBJ2-3,.,CASSDSTTTSTDTQYF,TGTGCCAGCAGTGACTCGACAACCACTAGCACAGATACGCAGTATTTT
TRBV9,.,TRBJ1-1,.,CASSAPGTPRPNTEAFF,TGTGCCAGCAGCGCCCCAGGGACACCAAGGCCGAACACTGAAGCTTTCTTT
TRBV12-3/TRBV12-4,.,TRBJ2-7,TRBD1,CASSLPDRIYEQYF,TGTGCCAGCAGTTTACCGGACAGGATCTACGAGCAGTACTTC
TRBV12-5,few,TRBJ2-5,TRBD1,CASGFPGQGQETQYF,TGTGCTAGTGGTTTCCCGGGACAGGGTCAAGAGACCCAGTACTTC
TRBV4-1,few,TRBJ2-1,.,CASSPRSRGNEQFF,TGCGCCAGCAGCCCGAGGTCCAGAGGCAATGAGCAGTTCTTC
TRBV10-3,.,TRBJ2-7,.,CAIRTPAYEQYF,TGTGCCATCAGGACTCCCGCCTACGAGCAGTACTTC
TRBV2,.,TRBJ1-2,TRBD1,CASSEARRGRGVRYGYTF,TGTGCCAGCAGTGAAGCGCGGAGGGGCAGGGGGGTGCGGTATGGCTACACCTTC
TRBV10-3,.,TRBJ2-3,TRBD1,CAISLDRGFPTDTQYF,TGTGCCATCAGCCTGGACAGGGGCTTTCCCACAGATACGCAGTATTTT
TRBV11-3,few,TRBJ2-3,TRBD1,CASSVQGGADTQYF,TGTGCCAGCAGCGTACAGGGGGGAGCAGATACGCAGTATTTT
TRBV27,.,TRBJ2-3,.,CASSLSNSPPHTQYF,TGTGCCAGCAGTCTATCGAATTCCCCCCCGCATACGCAGTATTTT
TRBV20-1,once,TRBJ2-1,TRBD2,CSGRGLAGKSSYNEQFF,TGCAGTGGTAGAGGGCTAGCGGGGAAGAGCTCCTACAATGAGCAGTTCTTC
TRBV27,.,TRBJ2-2,.,CASSKVMHGELFF,TGTGCCAGCAGTAAGGTTATGCACGGGGAGCTGTTTTTT
TRBV4-1,few,TRBJ2-5,.,CASSQDETQYF,TGCGCCAGCAGCCAAGATGAGACCCAGTACTTC
TRBV27,few,TRBJ2-1,TRBD2,CASSFSGGDLNNEQFF,TGTGCCAGCAGTTTTAGCGGGGGGGACCTTAACAATGAGCAGTTCTTC
TRBV11-1,few,TRBJ1-1,.,CASSLGTMAVTEAFF,TGTGCCAGCAGCTTAGGCACAATGGCGGTCACTGAAGCTTTCTTT
TRBV7-2,many,TRBJ1-3,.,CASTLMGGTGNTIYF,TGTGCCAGCACCCTAATGGGGGGCACTGGAAACACCATATATTTT
TRBV20-1,.,TRBJ1-1,.,CSATRFTEAFF,TGCAGTGCTACAAGATTCACTGAAGCTTTCTTT
TRBV5-3,.,TRBJ2-7,.,CASSSRTYEQYF,TGTGCCAGCAGCTCCCGAACGTACGAGCAGTACTTC
TRBV6-6,once,TRBJ2-5,.,CATFGGQETQYF,TGTGCCACCTTCGGGGGTCAGGAGACCCAGTACTTC
TRBV7-9,.,TRBJ2-1,TRBD2,CASSSPGTTGGEQFF,TGTGCCAGCAGCTCCCCGGGGACTACCGGAGGGGAGCAGTTCTTC
TRBV2,few,TRBJ2-2,.,CASNGGADGELFF,TGTGCCAGCAACGGCGGGGCTGACGGGGAGCTGTTTTTT
TRBV20-1,few,TRBJ2-4,.,CSATPGVRAERNIQYF,TGCAGTGCTACCCCGGGAGTCAGGGCGGAACGAAACATTCAGTACTTC
TRBV25-1,.,TRBJ2-3,TRBD2,CASALAGEQDTQYF,TGTGCCAGTGCACTAGCGGGGGAGCAGGATACGCAGTATTTT
TRBV7-6,.,TRBJ2-7,TRBD1,CASSPFPHPGQVYEQYF,TGTGCCAGCAGCCCGTTCCCTCATCCCGGACAGGTCTACGAGCAGTACTTC
TRBV14,few,TRBJ1-2,TRBD1,CASSQVPPGTESYGYTF,TGTGCCAGCAGCCAGGTCCCGCCCGGGACAGAAAGCTATGGCTACACCTTC
TRBV6-5,few,TRBJ2-1,TRBD2,CASSYLHWTSGGVNEQFF,TGTGCCAGCAGTTACTTGCATTGGACTAGCGGGGGGGTGAATGAGCAGTTCTTC
TRBV3-1,once,TRBJ2-7,TRBD1,CASSDIDRGLEQYF,TGTGCCAGCAGCGACATAGACAGGGGGCTCGAGCAGTACTTC
TRBV27,.,TRBJ1-6,.,CASSLRDRNSPLHF,TGTGCCAGCAGCCTCCGGGACCGAAATTCACCCCTCCACTTT
TRBV7-9,.,TRBJ1-2,.,CASSLREVDYGYTF,TGTGCCAGCAGCTTAAGGGAGGTGGACTATGGCTACACCTTC
TRBV11-2,.,TRBJ1-4,.,CASSLAGGAEKLFF,TGTGCCAGCAGCTTAGCAGGAGGAGCCGAAAAACTGTTTTTT
TRBV7-2,many,TRBJ2-2,.,CASSDSVANTGELFF,TGTGCCAGCAGTGATTCTGTTGCGAACACCGGGGAGCTGTTTTTT
TRBV4-1,few,TRBJ1-2,.,CASSQGGGITGYTF,TGCGCCAGCAGCCAAGGAGGAGGGATTACTGGCTACACCTTC
TRBV6-1,few,TRBJ1-2,.,CASSHPARYF,TGTGCCAGCAGTCACCCAGCTCGATACTTC
TRBV4-3,once,TRBJ2-7,.,CASSQGEDRSYEQYF,TGCGCCAGCAGCCAAGGGGAGGACCGATCCTACGAGCAGTACTTC
TRBV4-1,.,TRBJ2-3,.,CASSQDSAGSDTQYF,TGCGCCAGCAGCCAAGATTCAGCAGGGTCAGATACGCAGTATTTT
TRBV6-5,many,TRBJ1-1,.,CASRNRGGIMKVRRSYTEAFF,TGTGCCAGCAGAAACCGCGGCGGGATTATGAAAGTGCGACGGTCTTACACTGAAGCTTTCTTT
TRBV23-1,.,TRBJ1-5,TRBD1,CASSRQGPNQSQHF,TGCGCCAGCAGTCGACAGGGGCCTAATCAGTCCCAGCATTTT
TRBV4-1,.,TRBJ1-3,.,CASSQAPFRAGTGNTIYF,TGCGCCAGCAGCCAAGCCCCGTTCCGAGCCGGCACTGGAAACACCATATATTTT
TRBV6-2/TRBV6-3,.,TRBJ1-5,.,CASSYAGEQPQHF,TGTGCCAGCAGTTACGCAGGTGAACAGCCCCAGCATTTT
TRBV6-5,.,TRBJ2-5,.,CASTLRTFRETQYF,TGTGCCAGCACCTTGAGAACTTTTCGGGAGACCCAGTACTTC
TRBV6-1,.,TRBJ1-5,.,CASSEEQGITPWGPQHF,TGTGCCAGCAGTGAAGAGCAGGGGATAACCCCTTGGGGGCCCCAGCATTTT
TRBV11-2,once,TRBJ2-5,.,CASSFTNPGGKETQYF,TGTGCCAGCAGCTTCACAAATCCGGGCGGGAAAGAGACCCAGTACTTC
TRBV28,.,TRBJ1-1,TRBD1,CASSAAGTAILGNTEAFF,TGTGCCAGCAGTGCTGCGGGGACAGCAATTCTGGGGAACACTGAAGCTTTCTTT